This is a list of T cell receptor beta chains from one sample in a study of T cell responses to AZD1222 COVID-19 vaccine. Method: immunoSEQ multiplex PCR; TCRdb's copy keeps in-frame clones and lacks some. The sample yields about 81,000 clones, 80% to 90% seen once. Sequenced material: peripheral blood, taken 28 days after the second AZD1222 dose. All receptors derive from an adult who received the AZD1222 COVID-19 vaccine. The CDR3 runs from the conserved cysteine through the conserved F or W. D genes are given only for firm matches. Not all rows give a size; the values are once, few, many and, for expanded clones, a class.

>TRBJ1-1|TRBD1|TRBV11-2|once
CASSLAGQAVVTEAFF
TGTGCCAGCAGCTTAGCGGGACAGGCAGTTGTAACTGAAGCTTTCTTT
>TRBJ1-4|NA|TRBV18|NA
CASSPAGGLGKLFF
TGTGCCAGCTCACCAGCCGGCGGACTCGGAAAACTGTTTTTT
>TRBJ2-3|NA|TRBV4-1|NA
CASSLRTAAADTQYF
TGCGCCAGCAGCCTTAGGACGGCCGCGGCAGATACGCAGTATTTT
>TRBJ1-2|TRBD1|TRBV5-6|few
CASSFWDRGNYGYTF
TGTGCCAGCAGCTTCTGGGACAGGGGGAACTATGGCTACACCTTC
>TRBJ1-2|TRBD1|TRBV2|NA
CASSYTGGDYGYTF
TGTGCCAGCAGTTACACAGGGGGCGACTATGGCTACACCTTC
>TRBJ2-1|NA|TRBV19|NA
CASSIGRHRESYNEQFF
TGTGCCAGTAGTATAGGACGCCACCGTGAATCCTACAATGAGCAGTTCTTC
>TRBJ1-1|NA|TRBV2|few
CASSPWTGTEAFF
TGTGCCAGCAGTCCGTGGACTGGGACTGAAGCTTTCTTT
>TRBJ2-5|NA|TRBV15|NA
CATSRDNGQETQYF
TGTGCCACCAGCAGAGATAATGGGCAGGAGACCCAGTACTTC
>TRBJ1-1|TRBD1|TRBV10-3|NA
CAISTLGQPNTEAFF
TGTGCCATCAGCACCCTGGGACAGCCGAACACTGAAGCTTTCTTT
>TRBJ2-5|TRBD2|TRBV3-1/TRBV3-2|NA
CASSQVGEGTETQYF
TGTGCCAGCAGCCAAGTTGGGGAGGGTACGGAGACCCAGTACTTC
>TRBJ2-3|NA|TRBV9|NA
CASSAKQGNTQYF
TGTGCCAGCAGCGCCAAACAGGGTAATACGCAGTATTTT
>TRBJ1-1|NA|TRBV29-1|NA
CSVEEGGTEAFF
TGCAGCGTTGAAGAAGGTGGGACTGAAGCTTTCTTT
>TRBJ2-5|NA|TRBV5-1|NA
CASSPLASLETQYF
TGCGCCAGCAGCCCTTTAGCCTCCCTGGAGACCCAGTACTTC
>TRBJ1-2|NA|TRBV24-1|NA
CATSDDTGYGYTF
TGTGCCACCAGTGATGACACGGGGTATGGCTACACCTTC
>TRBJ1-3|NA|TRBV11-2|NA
CASSQDSSGNTIYF
TGTGCCAGCAGCCAAGACAGCTCTGGAAACACCATATATTTT
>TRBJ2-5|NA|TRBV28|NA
CASRAGTHKETQYF
TGTGCCAGCAGGGCCGGGACCCACAAAGAGACCCAGTACTTC
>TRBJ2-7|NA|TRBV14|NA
CASSQYGAQASPREQYF
TGTGCCAGCAGCCAATACGGGGCCCAGGCCTCGCCTCGGGAGCAGTACTTC
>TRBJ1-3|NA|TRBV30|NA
CAWSVSRTRNSGNTIYF
TGTGCCTGGAGTGTATCCCGGACGAGAAACTCTGGAAACACCATATATTTT
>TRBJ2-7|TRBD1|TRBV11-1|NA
CASSLAGQEVSREQYF
TGTGCCAGCAGCTTAGCGGGACAGGAGGTGAGCCGCGAGCAGTACTTC
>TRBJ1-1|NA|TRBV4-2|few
CASSHCHDRPNTEAFF
TGTGCCAGCAGCCATTGCCACGACAGGCCCAACACTGAAGCTTTCTTT
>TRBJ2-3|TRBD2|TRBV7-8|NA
CASSSRLAGGRGADTQYF
TGTGCCAGCAGCTCTCGACTAGCGGGGGGGCGGGGAGCGGATACGCAGTATTTT
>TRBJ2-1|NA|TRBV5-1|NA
CASSLPGENEQFF
TGCGCCAGCAGCTTGCCAGGAGAGAATGAGCAGTTCTTC
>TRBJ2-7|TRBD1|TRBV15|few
CATSRDTGGYEQYF
TGTGCCACCAGCAGAGATACAGGGGGCTACGAGCAGTACTTC
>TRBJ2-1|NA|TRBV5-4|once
CASSTGNRFNEQFF
TGTGCCAGCAGCACGGGGAACAGATTCAATGAGCAGTTCTTC
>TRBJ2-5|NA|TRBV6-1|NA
CASSEIGGAVKTQYF
TGTGCCAGCAGTGAAATAGGGGGGGCAGTAAAGACCCAGTACTTC
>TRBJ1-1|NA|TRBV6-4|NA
CASSSGTEAFF
TGTGCCAGCTCGTCTGGCACTGAAGCTTTCTTT
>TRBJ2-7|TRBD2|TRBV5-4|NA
CASSAGLAGASSYEQYF
TGTGCCAGCAGTGCCGGACTAGCGGGGGCCAGCTCCTACGAGCAGTACTTC
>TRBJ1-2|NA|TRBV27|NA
CATARGELPSGYTF
TGTGCTACAGCCCGAGGGGAACTCCCTTCCGGCTACACCTTC
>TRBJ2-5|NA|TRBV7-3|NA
CASSLSGGNQETQYF
TGTGCCAGCAGCTTATCGGGCGGCAACCAAGAGACCCAGTACTTC
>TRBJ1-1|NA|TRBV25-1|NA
CASSENGRRSTEAFF
TGTGCCAGCAGTGAAAACGGTCGGCGATCCACTGAAGCTTTCTTT
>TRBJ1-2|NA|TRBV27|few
CASSLQVNYGYTF
TGTGCCAGCAGTTTACAGGTTAACTATGGCTACACCTTC
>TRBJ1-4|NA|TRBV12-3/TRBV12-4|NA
CASSYGAGEKLFF
TGTGCCAGCAGTTATGGGGCGGGTGAAAAACTGTTTTTT
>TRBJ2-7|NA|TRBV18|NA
CASSPPARGAEQYF
TGTGCCAGCTCACCACCGGCGCGAGGGGCCGAGCAGTACTTC
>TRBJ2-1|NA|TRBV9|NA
CASSVGLAEGAGEQFF
TGTGCCAGCAGCGTAGGGCTAGCGGAGGGGGCTGGGGAGCAGTTCTTC
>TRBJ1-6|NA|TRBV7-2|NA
CASSLRGPGDNSPLHF
TGTGCCAGCAGCTTAAGAGGGCCAGGCGATAATTCACCCCTCCACTTT